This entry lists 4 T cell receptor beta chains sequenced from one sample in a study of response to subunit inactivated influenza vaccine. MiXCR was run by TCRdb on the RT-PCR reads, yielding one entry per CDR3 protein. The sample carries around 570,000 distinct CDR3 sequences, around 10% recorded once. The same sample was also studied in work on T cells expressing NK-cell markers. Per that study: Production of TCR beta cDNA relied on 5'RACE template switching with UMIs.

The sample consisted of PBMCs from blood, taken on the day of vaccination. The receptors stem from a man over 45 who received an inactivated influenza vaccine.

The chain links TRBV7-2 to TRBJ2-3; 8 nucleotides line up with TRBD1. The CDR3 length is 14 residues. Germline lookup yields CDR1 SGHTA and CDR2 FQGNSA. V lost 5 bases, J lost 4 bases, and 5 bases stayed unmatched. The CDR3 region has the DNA TGTGCCAGCAGCCACCGGGACAGGTCAGATACGCAGTATTTT. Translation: CASSHRDRSDTQYF.

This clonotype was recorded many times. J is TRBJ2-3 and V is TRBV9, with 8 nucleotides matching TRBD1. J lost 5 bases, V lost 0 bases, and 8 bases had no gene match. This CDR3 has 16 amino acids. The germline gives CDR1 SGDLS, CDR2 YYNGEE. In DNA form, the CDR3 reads TGTGCCAGCAGCGTAGGACAGGGGCGGAGTTTAGATACGCAGTATTTT. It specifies CASSVGQGRSLDTQYF.

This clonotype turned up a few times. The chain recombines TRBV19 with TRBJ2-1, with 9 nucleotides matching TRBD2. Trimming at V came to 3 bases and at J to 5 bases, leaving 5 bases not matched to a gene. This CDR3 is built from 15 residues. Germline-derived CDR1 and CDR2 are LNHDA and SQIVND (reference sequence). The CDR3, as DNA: TGTGCCAGTAGTATTTCGCTAGCGGGACACAATGAGCAGTTCTTC. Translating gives CASSISLAGHNEQFF. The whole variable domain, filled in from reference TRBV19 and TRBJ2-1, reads DGGITQSPKYLFRKEGQNVTLSCEQNLNHDAMYWYRQDPGQGLRLIYYSQIVNDFQKGDIAEGYSVSREKKESFPLTVTSAQKNPTAFYLCASSISLAGHNEQFFGPGTRLTVL.

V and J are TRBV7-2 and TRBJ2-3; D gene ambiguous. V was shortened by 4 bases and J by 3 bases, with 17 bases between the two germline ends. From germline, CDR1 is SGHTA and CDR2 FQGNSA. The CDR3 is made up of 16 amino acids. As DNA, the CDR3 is TGTGCCAGCAGCTCCGGTCGGCTAGGAGCTACAGATACGCAGTATTTT. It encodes CASSSGRLGATDTQYF.